One sample yielded the 32 T cell receptor beta chains listed below, sequenced in a study of cytomegalovirus exposure and HLA in healthy donors. With 60 Vbeta and 13 Jbeta primers, the PCR was carried out. Method: immunoSEQ multiplex PCR; TCRdb's copy keeps in-frame clones and lacks some. The table records over 100,000 clones, around nine tenths of them present only once. Sequencing was carried out using PBMCs. These receptors originate from a woman in her 30s in good health and CMV-seronegative.

V is TRBV6-1 and J is TRBJ2-5; D is unclear. The J call is in doubt because the DNA end fits TRBJ2-7 better. This CDR3 has 12 amino acids. Per germline, CDR1 MNHNS and CDR2 SASEGT. CDR3 in amino acids: CASKFWNYEQYF. Here the CDR3 DNA reads TGTGCCAGCAAGTTCTGGAACTACGAGCAGTACTTC.

J is TRBJ1-2 and V is TRBV29-1; 7 nucleotides agree with TRBD1. CDR1 SQVTM and CDR2 ANQGSEA come from the germline V gene. Losses at the gene ends were 7 bases for V and 4 bases for J; bases not matched to a gene: 9. This CDR3 has 13 amino acids. The DNA of the CDR3 is TGCAGCGCACAGGGACAGAGACCCTATGGCTACACCTTC. Its protein product is CSAQGQRPYGYTF.

The chain is built from TRBV5-4 and TRBJ2-5, with 8 bases fitting TRBD1. Germline loops: CDR1 SGHNT, CDR2 YYREEE (reference sequence). V lost 5 bases, J lost 5 bases, and 8 bases stayed unmatched. The CDR3 is made up of 14 amino acids. CDR3 in amino acids: CASRRQGTGETQYF. The CDR3 bases are TGTGCCAGCAGGCGACAGGGGACGGGGGAGACCCAGTACTTC.

This clone was picked up a small number of times. The V gene is TRBV7-9, the J gene TRBJ2-1; 8 bases agree with TRBD1. From germline, CDR1 is SEHNR and CDR2 FQNEAQ (reference sequence). This CDR3 comprises 18 residues. Trimming cost V 6 bases and J 2 bases; bases outside gene matches: 15. The CDR3 loop reads CASSHSLPRDRPYNEQFF. The CDR3 region has the DNA TGTGCCAGCAGTCATTCCCTTCCCCGGGACAGGCCCTACAATGAGCAGTTCTTC.

Turning to this clone: The junction and the germline gene differ at one end; a read error may be behind it. The CDR3 sequence: CTSSDSWESEQFF. DNA for the CDR3: TGTACCAGCAGTGACTCGTGGGAGAGTGAGCAGTTCTTC. The chain has TRBV6-4 and TRBJ2-1, with D tentatively TRBD2 (5 bases). Germline lookup yields CDR1 MRHNA and CDR2 SNTAGT. The CDR3 sequence is 13 residues long.

This clone was seen once. The rearrangement joins TRBV5-1 to TRBJ1-5; a weak D match, TRBD1 (6 bases). The CDR3 is 16 amino acids. Germline V gives CDR1 SGHRS, CDR2 YFSETQ. V gave up 3 bases and J gave up 1 base, with 14 bases separating them. CDR3 sequence reads: CASSYGTIESNQPQHF. CDR3 sequence (DNA): TGCGCCAGCAGCTATGGGACAATCGAAAGCAATCAGCCCCAGCATTTT.

V is TRBV28 and J is TRBJ2-7; unclear D gene. The CDR3 is 12 amino acids. V lost 5 bases, J lost 4 bases, and 9 bases lay in between. Germline loops: CDR1 MDHEN, CDR2 SYDVKM. CDR3 protein: CASSAKVYEQYF. The CDR3 DNA sequence: TGTGCCAGCAGTGCTAAAGTGTACGAGCAGTACTTC.

The V gene is TRBV9, the J gene TRBJ1-1; TRBD1 might be the D (5 bases). This CDR3 region has 14 residues. V lost 0 bases and J 4 bases, leaving 10 bases between the germline ends. Germline-derived CDR1 and CDR2 are SGDLS and YYNGEE. CDR3 DNA: TGTGCCAGCAGCGTAGTCGAGACAGCCACTGAAGCTTTCTTT. Its protein product is CASSVVETATEAFF.

This clone has only a few counts. This chain connects TRBV5-1 to TRBJ2-6, with D uncertain. Per the germline V gene, CDR1 is SGHRS and CDR2 is YFSETQ. V shed 2 bases and J shed 0 bases, with 12 bases lying between them. This CDR3 comprises 17 residues. The CDR3 reads CASSFLSIDSGANVLTF. Written as DNA, the CDR3 is TGCGCCAGCAGCTTCCTCTCTATCGACTCTGGGGCCAACGTCCTGACTTTC.

This clone was found once. V gene TRBV9 combines with J gene TRBJ2-1, with D unresolved. This CDR3 is built from 15 residues. Per the germline V gene, CDR1 is SGDLS and CDR2 is YYNGEE. Trimming cost V 1 base and J 3 bases, with 11 bases left between them. The CDR3 DNA follows: TGTGCCAGCAGCGTAACGCCAGATCTCTACAATGAGCAGTTCTTC. Amino acids: CASSVTPDLYNEQFF.

This clone was picked up one time. The gene calls are TRBV18 and TRBJ2-3; 8 positions match TRBD1. This CDR3 is built from 16 residues. The germline CDR1 and CDR2 sequences are KGHSH and LQKENI. The V and J ends lost 3 bases and 2 bases, in that order; junction bases with no gene match: 7. CDR3 region: CASSPRQGQHTDTQYF. The CDR3 bases are TGTGCCAGCTCACCTCGACAGGGGCAACACACAGATACGCAGTATTTT.

This clone has only a few counts. The chain carries TRBV6-5 and TRBJ1-2; 9 nucleotides match TRBD1. CDR3 size: 14 residues. Germline V gives CDR1 MNHEY, CDR2 SVGAGI. V trimming: 5 bases; J trimming: 8 bases; junction bases outside the gene matches: 9. CDR3 sequence (DNA): TGTGCCAGCAGTGCAACAGGGGGCGGAAGGGGCTACACCTTC. Its translation is CASSATGGGRGYTF.

CDR3 region: CASSSDLRRGLAGVSKQFF. Written as DNA, the CDR3 is TGTGCCAGCAGCTCAGACCTAAGGAGAGGACTAGCGGGAGTCTCTAAGCAGTTCTTC. The V gene is TRBV7-9, the J gene TRBJ2-1, with 13 bases that match TRBD2. V was clipped by 4 bases and J by 11 bases; unmatched bases: 20. The CDR3 is made up of 19 amino acids. Germline V CDR1 and CDR2: SEHNR, FQNEAQ (reference sequence).

The chain has TRBV10-3 and TRBJ2-5; possibly TRBD2 for D (6 bases). The CDR3 length is 16 residues. Germline values: CDR1 ENHRY, CDR2 SYGVKD. Trimming took off 0 bases at V and 6 bases at J, with 17 bases between the two ends. CDR3 sequence (DNA): TGTGCCATCAGTGAGTCCAGGGCCCGTGGGGGGAAGACCCAGTACTTC. It encodes CAISESRARGGKTQYF.

This sequence joins TRBV7-3 and TRBJ1-2, with 7 bases lining up with TRBD1. Germline CDR1 reads SGHTA; CDR2 reads FQGTGA. CDR3 length equals 13 residues. Trimming removed 5 bases from V and 3 bases from J; junction bases left unmatched: 3. The CDR3 DNA follows: TGTGCCAGCAGCCCCGGGACAGACTATGGCTACACCTTC. It is translated as CASSPGTDYGYTF.

The chain combines TRBV10-3 with TRBJ1-1; TRBD1 agrees at 8 bases. V gave up 6 bases and J gave up 8 bases; unmatched junction bases: 5. The germline gives CDR1 ENHRY, CDR2 SYGVKD. The CDR3 runs to 12 residues. CDR3 sequence: CAIRGQGDEAFF. The CDR3, as DNA: TGTGCCATCAGAGGACAGGGCGACGAAGCTTTCTTT.

The chain uses TRBV4-1 and TRBJ1-3; 7 positions agree with TRBD1. The germline V gene has CDR1 MGHRA and CDR2 YSYEKL. The J segment lost 0 bases and the V segment lost 3 bases, leaving 11 bases of the junction unmatched. The CDR3 runs 18 residues. CDR3 residues: CASSHYQGVTFSGNTIYF. CDR3 nucleotides: TGCGCCAGCAGCCATTACCAGGGGGTGACCTTCTCTGGAAACACCATATATTTT.

The chain recombines TRBV30 with TRBJ2-1; D remains unclear. The CDR3 totals 14 residues. Germline CDR1 GTSNPN, CDR2 SVGIG (reference sequence). V was clipped by 3 bases and J by 9 bases, with 18 bases between them. CDR3: CAWRVPHLTAEQFF. In DNA, the CDR3 is TGTGCCTGGAGGGTGCCGCATTTAACAGCTGAGCAGTTCTTC.

The gene calls are TRBV10-2 and TRBJ2-1, with TRBD2 matching 13 bases. Germline V gives CDR1 WSHSY, CDR2 SAAADI. This CDR3 has 16 residues. J was trimmed by 1 base and V by 4 bases; bases with no gene match: 1. CDR3 nucleotide sequence: TGCGCCAGCAGTGGGACTAGCGGGAGATCCTACAATGAGCAGTTCTTC. It encodes CASSGTSGRSYNEQFF.

This chain uses TRBV28 with TRBJ2-1; 10 bases fit TRBD2. Looked up from germline, CDR1 is MDHEN and CDR2 is SYDVKM. V shed 2 bases, J shed 12 bases, and the junction held 13 bases outside the gene matches. The CDR3 spans 16 residues. The CDR3 loop reads CASSLEVAGGSRSQFF. The CDR3 region has the DNA TGTGCCAGCAGTTTAGAGGTAGCGGGAGGTTCACGTTCGCAGTTCTTC.

Comment on this clone: One end of the junction does not line up with germline, which may come from a read error. This chain links TRBV7-9 with TRBJ2-3, with TRBD2 matching 12 bases. CDR1 and CDR2 (germline): SEHNR, FQNEAQ (reference sequence). This CDR3 has 16 residues. CDR3 sequence (DNA): TGTTCCAGCAGCTTGCGACTAGCGGGGGACGCAGATACGCAGTATTTT. The encoded protein is CSSSLRLAGDADTQYF. Full variable domain (remainder filled in from reference TRBV7-9 and TRBJ2-3): DTGVSQNPRHKITKRGQNVTFRCDPISEHNRLYWYRQTLGQGPEFLTYFQNEAQLEKSRLLSDRFSAERPKGSFSTLEIQRTEQGDSAMYLCSSSLRLAGDADTQYFGPGTRLTVL.

This clone was detected only once. This sequence joins TRBV4-1 and TRBJ1-2, with D perhaps TRBD1 (6 bases). V lost 3 bases and J 7 bases, leaving 15 bases between the germline ends. There are 14 residues in the CDR3. The germline gives CDR1 MGHRA, CDR2 YSYEKL. The CDR3 region has the DNA TGCGCCAGCAGCCAGGGACACATCCAGGGTGGCTACACCTTC. Translation gives CASSQGHIQGGYTF.

This clone has only one observation. The genes are TRBV5-5 and TRBJ2-3; TRBD1 agrees at 12 bases. The V gene end was trimmed by 0 bases and the J gene end by 6 bases; junction bases not matched to a gene: 5. The CDR3 is 16 residues long. The V gene's germline CDR1 is SGHKS and CDR2 YYEKEE (reference sequence). CDR3 DNA sequence: TGTGCCAGCAGCTTGGGGGACAGGGGGCTGGGGGATACGCAGTATTTT. It specifies CASSLGDRGLGDTQYF. The variable domain in full, completed from reference TRBV5-5 and TRBJ2-3, reads DAGVTQSPTHLIKTRGQQVTLRCSPISGHKSVSWYQQVLGQGPQFIFQYYEKEERGRGNFPDRFSARQFPNYSSELNVNALLLGDSALYLCASSLGDRGLGDTQYFGPGTRLTVL.

The chain is built from TRBV2 and TRBJ1-1; weak D call: TRBD1 (6 bases). The CDR3 covers 13 residues. With 4 bases removed from V and 2 bases from J, the gap between germline ends came to 8 bases. Germline CDR1 reads SNHLY; CDR2 reads FYNNEI. The CDR3 DNA follows: TGTGCCAGCAGTGGGGGACAAAACACTGAAGCTTTCTTT. This codes for CASSGGQNTEAFF.

This chain joins TRBV7-9 and TRBJ1-6; D gene ambiguous. The V gene's germline CDR1 is SEHNR and CDR2 FQNEAQ (reference sequence). Trimming took off 6 bases at V and 4 bases at J, with 13 bases between the two ends. CDR3 length: 15 amino acids. The CDR3 region is CASSQAGGYNSPLHF. CDR3 in DNA: TGTGCCAGCAGTCAGGCAGGAGGTTATAATTCACCCCTCCACTTT. Filled out from reference TRBV7-9 and TRBJ1-6, the complete variable domain reads DTGVSQNPRHKITKRGQNVTFRCDPISEHNRLYWYRQTLGQGPEFLTYFQNEAQLEKSRLLSDRFSAERPKGSFSTLEIQRTEQGDSAMYLCASSQAGGYNSPLHFGNGTRLTVT.

This sequence joins TRBV10-3 and TRBJ2-2; perhaps TRBD2 as D (5 bases). The V and J ends lost 8 bases and 5 bases respectively, with 12 bases between them. The germline V gene has CDR1 ENHRY and CDR2 SYGVKD. The CDR3 totals 13 residues. CDR3 protein: CAIQYRRTGELFF. The CDR3 DNA is TGTGCCATCCAATATAGGAGGACCGGGGAGCTGTTTTTT.

The genes are TRBV14 and TRBJ2-1; 11 nucleotides agree with TRBD1. The CDR3 totals 14 residues. Germline lookup yields CDR1 SGHDN and CDR2 FVKESK. With 7 bases clipped from V and 8 bases from J, the junction kept 7 bases outside the gene matches. CDR3 bases: TGTGCCAGCAACACGGACAGGGGGCGCCATGAGCAGTTCTTC. Residues: CASNTDRGRHEQFF.

This chain's CDR3 is CASSLEDFTWTGSSNYGYTF. The CDR3 bases are TGTGCCAGCAGCTTAGAGGATTTCACGTGGACAGGGAGTTCTAACTATGGCTACACCTTC. The chain couples TRBV11-2 to TRBJ1-2, with 8 bases matching TRBD1. Trimming cost V 0 bases and J 0 bases; bases outside gene matches: 15. The CDR3 covers 20 residues. Germline V gene sequence: CDR1 SGHAT, CDR2 FQNNGV.

This chain connects TRBV5-6 to TRBJ1-2, with D possibly matching TRBD1 (6 bases). Germline CDR1 is SGHDT and CDR2 is YYEEEE. This CDR3 is built from 14 residues. V lost 0 bases and J 3 bases, leaving 9 bases between the germline ends. CDR3 bases: TGTGCCAGCAGCTTGGGATGGACAGACTATGGCTACACCTTC. Translated, it gives CASSLGWTDYGYTF.

The genes are TRBV28 and TRBJ2-2; 7 bases fit TRBD2. The germline V gene encodes CDR1 MDHEN and CDR2 SYDVKM. After removal of 9 bases from V and 6 bases from J, the junction contained 16 bases not matched to a gene. The CDR3 loop spans 16 amino acids. The CDR3 DNA follows: TGTGCCAGTCCAGCGGGGAGGAGGAGGATGGCCGGGGAGCTGTTTTTT. Protein: CASPAGRRRMAGELFF.

The chain has TRBV7-6 and TRBJ1-5; D is unclear. V was pared by 2 bases and J by 2 bases, with 7 bases between. This CDR3 is 14 amino acids long. Germline CDR1 SGHVS, CDR2 FNYEAQ. CDR3 nucleotide sequence: TGTGCCAGCAGCTTATCTGGAGGCAATCAGCCCCAGCATTTT. Protein product: CASSLSGGNQPQHF.

The V and J genes are TRBV27 and TRBJ1-1, with D tentatively TRBD1 (6 bases). Trimming pared 8 bases from V and 1 base from J, leaving 17 bases between. CDR1 is MNHEY and CDR2 is SMNVEV in the germline V gene (reference sequence). The CDR3 is 15 residues long. CDR3 region: CASGPEQGRNTEAFF. In DNA, the CDR3 is TGTGCCAGCGGACCAGAACAGGGCCGGAACACTGAAGCTTTCTTT.